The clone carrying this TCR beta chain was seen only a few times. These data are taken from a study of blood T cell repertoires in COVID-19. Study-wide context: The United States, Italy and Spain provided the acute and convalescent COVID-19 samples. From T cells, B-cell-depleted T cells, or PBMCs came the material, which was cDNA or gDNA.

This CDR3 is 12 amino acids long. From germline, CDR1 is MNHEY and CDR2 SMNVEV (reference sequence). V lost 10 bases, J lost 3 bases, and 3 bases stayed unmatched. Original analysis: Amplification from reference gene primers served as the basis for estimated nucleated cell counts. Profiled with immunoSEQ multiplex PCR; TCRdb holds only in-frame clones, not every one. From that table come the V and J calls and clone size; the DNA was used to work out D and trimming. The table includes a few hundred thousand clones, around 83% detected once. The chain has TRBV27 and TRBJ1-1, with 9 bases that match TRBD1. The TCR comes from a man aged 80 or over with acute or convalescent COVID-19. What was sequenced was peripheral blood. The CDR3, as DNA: TGTGCCACCGGGACAGGGCACACTGAAGCTTTCTTT. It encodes CATGTGHTEAFF.